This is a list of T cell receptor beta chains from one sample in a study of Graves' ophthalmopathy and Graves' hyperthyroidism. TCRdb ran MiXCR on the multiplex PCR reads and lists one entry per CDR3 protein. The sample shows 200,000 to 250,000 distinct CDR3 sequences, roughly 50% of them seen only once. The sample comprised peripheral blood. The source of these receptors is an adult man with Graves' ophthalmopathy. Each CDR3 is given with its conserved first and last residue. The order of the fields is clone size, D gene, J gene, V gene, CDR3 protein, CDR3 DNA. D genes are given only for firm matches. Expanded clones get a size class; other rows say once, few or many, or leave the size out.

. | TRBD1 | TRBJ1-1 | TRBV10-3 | CASSYLGQGAEAFF | TGTGCCAGCAGTTACCTTGGACAGGGTGCTGAAGCTTTCTTT
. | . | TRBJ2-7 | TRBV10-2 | CASSPPAVRGNEQYF | TGTGCCAGCTCACCACCGGCAGTTCGGGGTAACGAGCAGTACTTC
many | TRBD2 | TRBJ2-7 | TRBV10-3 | CAISEPLTGGSYEQYF | TGTGCCATCAGTGAGCCCCTGACGGGAGGATCCTACGAGCAGTACTTC
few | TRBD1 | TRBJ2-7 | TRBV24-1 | CATSVSGQSSEQYF | TGTGCCACCAGTGTGTCGGGACAGTCTTCCGAGCAGTACTTC
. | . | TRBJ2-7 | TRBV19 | CASSMTGLGEQYF | TGTGCCAGTAGTATGACAGGACTGGGCGAGCAGTACTTC
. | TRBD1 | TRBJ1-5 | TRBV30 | CAWSSDRGYSNQPQHF | TGTGCCTGGAGTAGCGACAGGGGGTACAGCAATCAGCCCCAGCATTTT
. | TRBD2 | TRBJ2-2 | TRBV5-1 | CASSLGGLVANTGELFF | TGCGCCAGCAGCTTGGGGGGACTAGTGGCGAACACCGGGGAGCTGTTTTTT
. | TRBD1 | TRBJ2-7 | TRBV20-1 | CSARGTGAHEQYF | TGCAGTGCTAGAGGGACAGGGGCCCACGAGCAGTACTTC
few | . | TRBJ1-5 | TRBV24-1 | CATSDPLGGNQPQHF | TGTGCCACCAGTGATCCCTTGGGGGGCAATCAGCCCCAGCATTTT
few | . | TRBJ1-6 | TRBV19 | CASSISRDEAPHF | TGTGCCAGTAGTATCAGCAGGGATGAGGCACCCCACTTT
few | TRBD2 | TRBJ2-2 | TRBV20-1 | CSAREAGTTNTGELFF | TGCAGTGCTAGAGAAGCCGGGACTACTAACACCGGGGAGCTGTTTTTT
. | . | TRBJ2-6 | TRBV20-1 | CSAKGEAFRANVLTF | TGCAGTGCTAAAGGGGAGGCCTTTAGGGCCAACGTCCTGACTTTC
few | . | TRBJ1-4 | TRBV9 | CASSVAAGMTEKLFF | TGTGCCAGCAGCGTAGCCGCTGGGATGACGGAAAAACTGTTTTTT
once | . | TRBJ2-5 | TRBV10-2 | CASSESGLQETQYF | TGCGCCAGCAGTGAGTCGGGCTTGCAAGAGACCCAGTACTTC
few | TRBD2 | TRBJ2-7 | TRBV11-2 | CASSSSGSYHEQYF | TGTGCCAGCAGCTCTAGCGGGAGTTATCACGAGCAGTACTTC
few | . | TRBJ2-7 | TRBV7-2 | CASSLVGPVGEQYF | TGTGCCAGCAGCTTAGTAGGGCCGGTGGGTGAGCAGTACTTC
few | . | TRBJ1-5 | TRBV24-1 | CATSTGPNQPQHF | TGTGCCACCAGTACAGGGCCCAATCAGCCCCAGCATTTT
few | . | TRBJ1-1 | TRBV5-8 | CASSPPGPYEAFF | TGTGCCAGCAGCCCTCCAGGGCCCTATGAAGCTTTCTTT
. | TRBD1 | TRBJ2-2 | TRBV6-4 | CASSLTTGAGELFF | TGTGCCAGCAGTCTCACGACAGGGGCCGGGGAGCTGTTTTTT
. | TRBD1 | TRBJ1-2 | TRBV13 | CASSPRTGVRDGYTF | TGTGCCAGCAGCCCCCGGACAGGGGTTCGGGATGGCTACACCTTC
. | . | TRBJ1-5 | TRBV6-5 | CASSHLKGNQPQHF | TGTGCCAGCAGTCACCTGAAGGGCAATCAGCCCCAGCATTTT
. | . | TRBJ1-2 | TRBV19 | CASSRTDNYGYTF | TGTGCCAGTAGTAGGACGGATAACTATGGCTACACCTTC
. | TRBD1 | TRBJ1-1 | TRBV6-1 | CASLPGTANTEAFF | TGTGCCAGCCTACCCGGGACAGCGAACACTGAAGCTTTCTTT
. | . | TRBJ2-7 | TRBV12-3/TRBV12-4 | CASKDSGGSYEQYF | TGTGCCAGCAAAGACAGCGGCGGCTCCTACGAGCAGTACTTC
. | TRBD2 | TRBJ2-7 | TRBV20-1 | CSASQMGLAGAFYEQYF | TGCAGTGCTAGCCAGATGGGACTAGCGGGAGCATTCTACGAGCAGTACTTC
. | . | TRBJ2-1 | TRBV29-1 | CSVEAGRGDNEQFF | TGCAGCGTTGAGGCCGGCCGAGGGGACAATGAGCAGTTCTTC
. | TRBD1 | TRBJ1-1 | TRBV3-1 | CASSFPGQGGTEAFF | TGTGCCAGCAGTTTTCCGGGACAGGGGGGTACTGAAGCTTTCTTT
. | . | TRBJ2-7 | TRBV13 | CASSLWRDSYEQYF | TGTGCCAGCAGCTTATGGCGGGACTCCTACGAGCAGTACTTC
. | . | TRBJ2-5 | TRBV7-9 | CASSLGTGGETQYF | TGTGCCAGCAGCTTAGGTACAGGAGGAGAGACCCAGTACTTC
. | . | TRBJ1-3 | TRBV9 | CASRGGAGNTIYF | TGTGCCAGCCGGGGGGGCGCGGGAAACACCATATATTTT
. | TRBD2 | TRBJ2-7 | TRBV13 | CASSLLAGQSYEQYF | TGTGCCAGCAGCTTGCTAGCGGGCCAATCCTACGAGCAGTACTTC
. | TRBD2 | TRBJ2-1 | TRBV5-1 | CASSKTGTSSADEQFF | TGCGCCAGCAGCAAAACCGGGACTAGCAGTGCCGATGAGCAGTTCTTC
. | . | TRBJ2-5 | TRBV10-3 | CAISDRGTWETQYF | TGTGCCATCAGTGACAGGGGGACTTGGGAGACCCAGTACTTC
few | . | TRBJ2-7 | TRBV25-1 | CASSWSSSYKQYF | TGTGCCAGCAGTTGGAGCTCTTCCTACAAGCAGTACTTC
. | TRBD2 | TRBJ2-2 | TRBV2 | CASTGTSGVNTGELFF | TGTGCCAGCACCGGGACTAGCGGGGTGAACACCGGGGAGCTGTTTTTT
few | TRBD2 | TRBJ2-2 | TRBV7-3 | CASSLTGGRNTGELFF | TGTGCCAGCAGCTTAACTGGCGGGAGGAACACCGGGGAGCTGTTTTTT
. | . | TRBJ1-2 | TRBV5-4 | CASSLDTDYGYTF | TGTGCCAGCAGCTTGGATACAGACTATGGCTACACCTTC
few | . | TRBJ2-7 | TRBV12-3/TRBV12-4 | CASSDSPLGILSSYEQYF | TGTGCCAGCAGTGACTCCCCCCTGGGGATACTGAGCTCCTACGAGCAGTACTTC
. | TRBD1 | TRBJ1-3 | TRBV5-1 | CASSLDRGLGNTIYF | TGCGCCAGCAGCCTGGACAGGGGGCTTGGAAACACCATATATTTT
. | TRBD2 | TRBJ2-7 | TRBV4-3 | CASSQDLAADYEQYF | TGCGCCAGCAGCCAAGATCTAGCGGCCGACTACGAGCAGTACTTC
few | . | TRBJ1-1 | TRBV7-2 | CASSLSGWVEAFF | TGTGCCAGCAGCTTATCGGGATGGGTTGAAGCTTTCTTT
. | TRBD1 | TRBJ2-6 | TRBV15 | CATSIAGTGSGSGANVLTF | TGTGCCACCAGCATCGCCGGGACAGGGTCCGGCTCTGGGGCCAACGTCCTGACTTTC
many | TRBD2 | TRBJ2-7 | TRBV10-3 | CAISSSGSYEQYF | TGTGCCATCAGCTCTAGCGGCTCCTACGAGCAGTACTTC
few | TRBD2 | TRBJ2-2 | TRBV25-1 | CASSETSGQAGELFF | TGTGCCAGCAGTGAGACTAGCGGGCAAGCCGGGGAGCTGTTTTTT
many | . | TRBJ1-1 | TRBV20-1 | CSASGETEAFF | TGCAGTGCTAGTGGGGAGACTGAAGCTTTCTTT
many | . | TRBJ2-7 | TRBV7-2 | CASSPSGSSYEQYF | TGTGCCAGCAGCCCCAGTGGGAGCTCCTACGAGCAGTACTTC
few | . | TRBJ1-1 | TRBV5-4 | CASNEGLDTEAFF | TGTGCCAGCAACGAGGGGTTGGACACTGAAGCTTTCTTT
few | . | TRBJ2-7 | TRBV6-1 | CASTNRGYEQYF | TGTGCCAGCACAAATCGGGGATACGAGCAGTACTTC
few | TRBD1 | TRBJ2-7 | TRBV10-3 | CAIKPGQGFYEQYF | TGTGCCATTAAACCGGGACAGGGCTTTTACGAGCAGTACTTC
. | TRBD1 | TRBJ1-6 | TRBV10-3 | CAISESTGASSPLHF | TGTGCCATCAGTGAGTCGACAGGGGCGAGTTCACCCCTCCACTTT
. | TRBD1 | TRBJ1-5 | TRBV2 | CASSDGTGFRSNQPQHF | TGTGCCAGCAGTGACGGGACAGGGTTTAGAAGCAATCAGCCCCAGCATTTT
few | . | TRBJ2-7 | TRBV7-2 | CASSLYSGYEQYF | TGTGCCAGCAGCTTGTATAGCGGTTACGAGCAGTACTTC
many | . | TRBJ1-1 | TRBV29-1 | CSVEANTEAFF | TGCAGCGTTGAGGCCAACACTGAAGCTTTCTTT
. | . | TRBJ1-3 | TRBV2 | CASSEEQCGGLSGNTIYF | TGTGCCAGCAGTGAAGAACAGTGTGGGGGACTCTCTGGAAACACCATATATTTT
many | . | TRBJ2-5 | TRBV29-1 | CSVVGSAETQYF | TGCAGCGTTGTCGGTAGCGCCGAGACCCAGTACTTC
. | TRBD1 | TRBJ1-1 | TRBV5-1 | CASRGTVNTEAFF | TGCGCCAGCAGAGGGACAGTGAACACTGAAGCTTTCTTT
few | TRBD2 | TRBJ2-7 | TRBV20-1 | CSAGLAGDGYEQYF | TGCAGTGCTGGACTAGCGGGAGATGGTTACGAGCAGTACTTC
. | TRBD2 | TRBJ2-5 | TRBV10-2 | CASSFLAGGPQETQYF | TGCGCCAGCAGCTTTCTAGCGGGGGGGCCCCAAGAGACCCAGTACTTC